This T cell receptor (beta chain) is drawn from a study of blood T cell repertoires in COVID-19. The protocol was immunoSEQ multiplex PCR, while the TCRdb copy is restricted to in-frame clones and leaves out a portion. The table includes 260,000 or so clones, roughly four fifths detected once. Trimming cost V 2 bases and J 9 bases, with 11 bases left between them. The germline V gene encodes CDR1 MDHEN and CDR2 SYDVKM. The CDR3 loop spans 13 amino acids. It was during active infection that Seattle patients were enrolled and then longitudinally followed. The sequenced sample was peripheral blood. The sequence came from a woman of 80 years or more with COVID-19, enrolled during active disease. The chain is built from TRBV28 and TRBJ2-1; D call uncertain. In nucleotides, the CDR3 is TGTGCCAGCAGTTTAGTAACCCGGGTTGAGCAGTTCTTC. Encoded protein: CASSLVTRVEQFF.